This entry features one T cell receptor (beta chain) sequence. This specimen comes from a study of T cell responses to AZD1222 COVID-19 vaccine. CDR1 and CDR2 (germline): SGHNT, YENEEA. V lost 7 bases and J lost 4, with 16 bases in between. This CDR3 contains 15 residues. TCRdb's table, derived via immunoSEQ multiplex PCR, lists solely in-frame clones and lacks some. Its listing shows over 140,000 clones. The sample consisted of peripheral blood. This sequence originates from an adult in good health. The chain recombines TRBV11-3 with TRBJ2-2, with TRBD1 as a possible D gene (5 bases). This chain's CDR3 is CASTLNTGPTGELFF. The CDR3 region has the DNA TGTGCCAGCACCCTAAATACAGGCCCCACCGGGGAGCTGTTTTTT. Looking up the rest from reference TRBV11-3 and TRBJ2-2 gives the full variable domain: EAGVVQSPRYKIIEKKQPVAFWCNPISGHNTLYWYLQNLGQGPELLIRYENEEAVDDSQLPKDRFSAERLKGVDSTLKIQPAELGDSAVYLCASTLNTGPTGELFFGEGSRLTVL.